One sample yielded the 10 T cell receptor beta chains listed below, sequenced in a study of neurological immune-mediated disorders. TCRdb processed the 5' RACE reads anew with MiXCR; each CDR3 protein has one entry. The sample holds 55,000 to 70,000 distinct CDR3 sequences, around 5.2% seen once. The sample taken for sequencing was PBMCs. The receptors derive from a woman aged 50 to 60 with multiple sclerosis.

This clonotype came up many times. J is TRBJ2-2 and V is TRBV4-3; perhaps TRBD2 as D (5 bases). This CDR3 is built from 15 residues. V was shortened by 1 base and J by 3 bases, with 9 bases between the two germline ends. Germline V lookup: CDR1 LGHNA, CDR2 YSLEER. CDR3 in DNA: TGCGCCAGCAGCCAAGCAGCCGGGGACACCGGGGAGCTGTTTTTT. This translates into CASSQAAGDTGELFF.

This clonotype showed up many times. The J gene is TRBJ1-5, the V gene TRBV5-1, with 8 bases fitting TRBD1. This CDR3 is built from 14 residues. J gave up 5 bases and V 3 bases, and 4 bases lay outside the gene matches. In germline, CDR1 is SGHRS, CDR2 YFSETQ. CDR3 region: CASSSGQVDQPQHF. In nucleotides, the CDR3 is TGCGCCAGCAGCTCGGGACAGGTCGATCAGCCCCAGCATTTT.

Turning to this clonotype: A read error is likely, as this CDR3 ends without the conserved phenylalanine or tryptophan. This chain joins TRBV12-3 or TRBV12-4 and TRBJ2-1; D gene ambiguous. V dropped 2 bases and J dropped 7 bases, with 9 bases sitting between them. The CDR3 sequence is 13 residues long. This CDR3 is CASSLIPQNEQFN. Here the CDR3 DNA reads TGTGCCAGCAGTTTAATCCCACAGAATGAGCAGTTCAAC.

This clonotype is deemed medium-sized. This chain connects TRBV20-1 to TRBJ2-5, with TRBD2 identical over 10 bases. V shed 2 bases and J 2 bases; nucleotides not matched to a gene: 5. This CDR3 has 15 residues. Looked up from germline, CDR1 is DFQATT and CDR2 is SNEGSKA (reference sequence). CDR3 residues: CSARPASGGQETQYF. The CDR3 DNA sequence: TGCAGTGCTAGACCGGCTAGCGGGGGTCAAGAGACCCAGTACTTC.

This clonotype came up many times. V gene TRBV7-8 combines with J gene TRBJ1-2; 7 nucleotides match TRBD1. With V trimmed by 1 base and J by 5 bases, 7 bases remained unmatched. CDR3 size: 15 residues. In germline, CDR1 is SGHVS, CDR2 FQNEAQ. Here the CDR3 reads CASSLDRGGLYGYTF. CDR3 sequence (DNA): TGTGCCAGCAGCTTAGACAGGGGCGGATTATATGGCTACACCTTC.

This clonotype was seen ten or more times. The chain uses TRBV20-1 and TRBJ1-1; no clear D. The V and J ends lost 5 bases and 1 base respectively, with 14 bases between them. The CDR3 has 14 amino acids. Looked up from germline, CDR1 is DFQATT and CDR2 is SNEGSKA (reference sequence). This CDR3 is CSAFNRVGNTEAFF. The CDR3 DNA reads TGCAGTGCTTTCAATCGAGTGGGGAACACTGAAGCTTTCTTT.

Ten or more counts support this clonotype. The J gene is TRBJ1-3, the V gene TRBV5-1; no definite D call. V gave up 0 bases and J gave up 4 bases, with 11 bases separating them. The CDR3 is 15 residues long. Germline CDR1 SGHRS, CDR2 YFSETQ. In DNA, the CDR3 is TGCGCCAGCAGCTTGGACGGGGTTTCGGGAAACACCATATATTTT. Residues: CASSLDGVSGNTIYF.

About this clonotype: A clone one base away is much larger, so this may be a read error. The chain joins TRBV7-8 to TRBJ1-1, with unresolved D. Germline CDR1 is SGHVS and CDR2 is FQNEAQ. CDR3 length: 13 residues. The CDR3 reads CVSSLSGNTEAFF. Written as DNA, the CDR3 is TGTGTCAGCAGCTTATCGGGGAACACTGAAGCTTTCTTT.

The chain carries TRBV10-3 and TRBJ2-1; D may be TRBD1 (7 bases). Trimming left V 1 base short and J 5 bases short, with 15 bases between. Per germline, CDR1 ENHRY and CDR2 SYGVKD. This CDR3 is 16 amino acids long. CDR3 loop: CAISELTGQRDNEQFF. The CDR3 coding sequence is TGTGCCATCAGTGAGTTGACGGGACAGCGGGACAATGAGCAGTTCTTC.

This clonotype came up many times. The chain carries TRBV6-2 or TRBV6-3 and TRBJ2-5; 13 nucleotides align to TRBD2. The junction had 10 bases not matched to a gene; V was cut back by 3 bases and J by 3 bases. The CDR3 sequence is 18 residues long. Germline CDR1 reads MNHEY; CDR2 reads SVGEGT. The CDR3 bases are TGTGCCAGCAGTTATTTACTAGCGGGAGGGAGGGTCAAAGAGACCCAGTACTTC. Encoded protein: CASSYLLAGGRVKETQYF.